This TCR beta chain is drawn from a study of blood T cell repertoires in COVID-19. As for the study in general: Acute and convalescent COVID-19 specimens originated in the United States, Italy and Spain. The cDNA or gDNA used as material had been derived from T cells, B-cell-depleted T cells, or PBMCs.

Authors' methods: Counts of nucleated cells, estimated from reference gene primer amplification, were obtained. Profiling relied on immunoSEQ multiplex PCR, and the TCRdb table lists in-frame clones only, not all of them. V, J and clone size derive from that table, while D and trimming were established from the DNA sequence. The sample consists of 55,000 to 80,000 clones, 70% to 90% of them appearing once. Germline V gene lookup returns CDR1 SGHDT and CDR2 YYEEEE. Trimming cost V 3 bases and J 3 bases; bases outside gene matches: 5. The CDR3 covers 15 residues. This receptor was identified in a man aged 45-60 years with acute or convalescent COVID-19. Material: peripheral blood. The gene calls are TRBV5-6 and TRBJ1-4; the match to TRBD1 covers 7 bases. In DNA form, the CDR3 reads TGTGCCAGCAGCTCCCTCGGGACAGCTAATGAAAAACTGTTTTTT. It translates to CASSSLGTANEKLFF.